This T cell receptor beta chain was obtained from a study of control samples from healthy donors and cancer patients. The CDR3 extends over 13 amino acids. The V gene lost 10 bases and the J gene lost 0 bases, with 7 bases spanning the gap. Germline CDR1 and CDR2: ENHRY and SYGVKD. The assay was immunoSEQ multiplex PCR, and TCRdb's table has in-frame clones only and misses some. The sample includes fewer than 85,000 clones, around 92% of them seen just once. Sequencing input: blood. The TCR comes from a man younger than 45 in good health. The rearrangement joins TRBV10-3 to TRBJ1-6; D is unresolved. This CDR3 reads CASLDSYNSPLHF. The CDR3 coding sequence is TGTGCCAGCCTGGACTCCTATAATTCACCCCTCCACTTT.